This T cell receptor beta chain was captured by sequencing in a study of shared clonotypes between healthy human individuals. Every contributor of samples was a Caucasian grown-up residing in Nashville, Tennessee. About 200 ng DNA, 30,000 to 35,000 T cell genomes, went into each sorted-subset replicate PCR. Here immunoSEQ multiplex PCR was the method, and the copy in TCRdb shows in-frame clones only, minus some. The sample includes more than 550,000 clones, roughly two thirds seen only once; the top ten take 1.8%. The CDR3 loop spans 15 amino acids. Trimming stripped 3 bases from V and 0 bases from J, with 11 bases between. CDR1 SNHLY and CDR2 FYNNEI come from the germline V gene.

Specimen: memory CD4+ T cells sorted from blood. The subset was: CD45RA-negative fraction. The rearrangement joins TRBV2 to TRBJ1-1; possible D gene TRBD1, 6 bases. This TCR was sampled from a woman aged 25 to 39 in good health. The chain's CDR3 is CASSDAGGLNTEAFF. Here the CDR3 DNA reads TGTGCCAGCAGTGATGCCGGGGGCCTGAACACTGAAGCTTTCTTT. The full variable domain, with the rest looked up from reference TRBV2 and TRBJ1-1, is EPEVTQTPSHQVTQMGQEVILRCVPISNHLYFYWYRQILGQKVEFLVSFYNNEISEKSEIFDDQFSVERPDGSNFTLKIRSTKLEDSAMYFCASSDAGGLNTEAFFGQGTRLTVV.